Below, one T cell receptor (beta chain) is given with its context. Unmatched junction bases numbered 8, after V lost 2 bases and J lost 5 bases. The CDR3 loop spans 16 amino acids. Germline V gives CDR1 LNHNV, CDR2 YYDKDF (reference sequence). This specimen comes from a study of CD8 T cells in Susac syndrome. RNA in amounts of about 0.5 to 1 ug was reverse transcribed with random hexamers. MiXCR, applied by TCRdb to the immunoSEQ multiplex PCR reads, yields one record per CDR3 protein. The data show 150,000 or so distinct CDR3 sequences, approximately 95% seen once. The sequence was obtained from a human donor with Susac syndrome. The chain uses TRBV15 and TRBJ2-5; TRBD2 matches at 10 bases. The material sequenced was CD4+ T cells from PBMCs. CDR3 DNA sequence: TGTGCCACCAGCAGACCCGGTAGCGGGGGGATGGAGACCCAGTACTTC. This sequence encodes CATSRPGSGGMETQYF. Full variable domain (rest looked up from reference TRBV15 and TRBJ2-5): DAMVIQNPRYQVTQFGKPVTLSCSQTLNHNVMYWYQQKSSQAPKLLFHYYDKDFNNEADTPDNFQSRRPNTSFCFLDIRSPGLGDTAMYLCATSRPGSGGMETQYFGPGTRLLVL.